This T cell receptor (beta chain) emerged from a study of cytomegalovirus exposure and HLA in healthy donors. About the research overall: For the approximately 400 genotyped donors, 75% to 90% fell within the Caucasian-associated ancestry cluster. The study, taken as a whole, reports: Exclusion as indistinguishable affected some V segments, including TRBV6-2 and TRBV6-3. Under in vitro conditions, a few CMV-associated chains were confirmed as specific for CMV antigens. The investigators catalogued 164 TCR beta chains as cytomegalovirus-associated.

Points on this clone: Its matching antigen is unknown.

Vbeta (60) and Jbeta (13) primers were used in the PCR. The protocol was immunoSEQ multiplex PCR, while the TCRdb copy is restricted to in-frame clones and leaves out a portion. The sample has 90,000 to 140,000 clones, about 81% seen once. CDR1 and CDR2 (germline): ENHRY, SYGVKD. The CDR3 runs to 14 residues. After removal of 6 bases from V and 7 bases from J, the junction contained 4 bases not matched to a gene. Sequenced: PBMCs. The rearrangement uses TRBV10-3 and TRBJ1-4; 11 nucleotides align to TRBD1. The source of this sequence is a man aged 25 to 45 in good health and CMV-seronegative. CDR3 sequence (DNA): TGTGCCATCAGGGGACAGGGGGAAGGTGAAAAACTGTTTTTT. Protein product: CAIRGQGEGEKLFF.